The table lists the clone carrying this TCR beta chain with many counts. The sample belongs to a study of blood T cells in healthy people across ages. The CDR3 loop spans 13 amino acids. The ends lost 4 bases at V and 6 bases at J; junction bases unmatched: 4. Germline V gene lookup returns CDR1 SGDLS and CDR2 YYNGEE. Combining a sample-barcoded 5' primer with a J-beta primer mix, a second PCR ran for about 7 to 11 cycles. Each CDR3 protein is one row after TCRdb ran MiXCR on the 5' RACE reads. The data show 630,000 or so distinct CDR3 sequences, around 32% seen once. The sequence was collected from a woman aged 80 or older in good health. The sample comprised blood. J is TRBJ2-3 and V is TRBV9; 8 bases match TRBD2. The CDR3 reads CASSPSGQDTQYF. In DNA form, the CDR3 reads TGTGCCAGCAGCCCTAGCGGGCAGGATACGCAGTATTTT.